The 26 T cell receptor beta chains listed next were all sequenced from one sample in a study of radiation and T cells in renal cell carcinoma. Clones were sequenced by immunoSEQ multiplex PCR, and TCRdb holds only the in-frame ones, with some missing. The sample holds roughly 150,000 clones, around 90% seen once. The time point was: baseline pretreatment blood. Treatment in this sample: 15 Gy SBRT to primary tumor, nephrectomy 4 weeks later. The starting material was blood, obtained from a patient whose treatment included radiotherapy and nephrectomy. These receptors came from a woman between 65 and 79 years old with renal cell carcinoma.

V is TRBV7-6 and J is TRBJ2-5; 9 nucleotides align to TRBD1. The CDR3 sequence is 15 residues long. The ends lost 1 base at V and 4 bases at J; junction bases unmatched: 4. CDR1 SGHVS and CDR2 FNYEAQ come from the germline V gene. CDR3 sequence: CASSLGGQGGETQYF. The CDR3 nucleotides read TGTGCCAGCAGCTTAGGGGGACAGGGAGGAGAGACCCAGTACTTC.

This clone was observed a few times. The CDR3 DNA is TGTGCCTGGAGTAAATTGAACACTGAAGCTTTCTTT. Protein product: CAWSKLNTEAFF. The chain uses TRBV30 and TRBJ1-1; D gene unclear. V lost 2 bases and J lost 0, with 4 bases in between. Germline assignment: CDR1 GTSNPN and CDR2 SVGIG (reference sequence). CDR3 length: 12 residues.

This sequence joins TRBV13 and TRBJ1-4; a possible D gene is TRBD1 (6 bases). V lost 4 bases, J lost 0 bases, and 9 bases lay in between. The germline V gene encodes CDR1 PRHDT and CDR2 FYEKMQ (reference sequence). The CDR3 sequence is 15 residues long. This CDR3 reads CASSSGQPTNEKLFF. The CDR3 nucleotides are TGTGCCAGCAGCTCAGGACAGCCAACTAATGAAAAACTGTTTTTT.

The sample holds one count of this clone. V and J are TRBV7-2 and TRBJ2-1, with TRBD2 identical over 10 bases. With V trimmed by 5 bases and J by 3 bases, 10 bases remained unmatched. Germline CDR1 is SGHTA and CDR2 is FQGNSA. This CDR3 comprises 17 residues. The DNA of the CDR3 is TGTGCCAGCAGCGAAACGATAGCGGGGGGAATCTACAATGAGCAGTTCTTC. It encodes CASSETIAGGIYNEQFF. The full variable domain, in which reference TRBV7-2 and TRBJ2-1 provide the parts outside the CDR3, is GAGVSQSPSNKVTEKGKDVELRCDPISGHTALYWYRQSLGQGLEFLIYFQGNSAPDKSGLPSDRFSAERTGGSVSTLTIQRTQQEDSAVYLCASSETIAGGIYNEQFFGPGTRLTVL.

The J gene is TRBJ2-7, the V gene TRBV7-9, with 8 bases fitting TRBD2. This CDR3 comprises 14 residues. V lost 5 bases to trimming and J lost 7 bases; unmatched junction nucleotides: 10. Germline CDR1 and CDR2: SEHNR and FQNEAQ (reference sequence). CDR3 region: CASSGYAGGREQYF. Written as DNA, the CDR3 is TGTGCCAGCAGCGGCTATGCGGGGGGTCGGGAGCAGTACTTC. Based on the CDR3 plus reference TRBV7-9 and TRBJ2-7, the full variable domain is DTGVSQNPRHKITKRGQNVTFRCDPISEHNRLYWYRQTLGQGPEFLTYFQNEAQLEKSRLLSDRFSAERPKGSFSTLEIQRTEQGDSAMYLCASSGYAGGREQYFGPGTRLTVT.

This clone was observed a handful of times. V is TRBV5-5 and J is TRBJ1-1; possibly TRBD1 for D (5 bases). CDR3 length equals 13 residues. V lost 5 bases, J lost 7 bases, and 15 bases lay in between. Per the germline V gene, CDR1 is SGHKS and CDR2 is YYEKEE (reference sequence). CDR3 protein: CASRRSDSLEAFF. DNA of the CDR3: TGTGCCAGCAGACGGAGCGACAGCCTTGAAGCTTTCTTT.

The chain links TRBV29-1 to TRBJ2-3; 14 bases map to TRBD2. There are 13 residues in the CDR3. Germline CDR1 and CDR2: SQVTM and ANQGSEA. CDR3 in DNA: TGCGTAGGACTAGCGGGGGGAGGAGATACGCAGTATTTT. This encodes CVGLAGGGDTQYF.

V usage is TRBV4-1 and J usage is TRBJ1-3; D is unresolved. V lost 2 bases and J lost 0, with 8 bases in between. This CDR3 is 15 amino acids long. CDR1 and CDR2 (germline): MGHRA, YSYEKL. The CDR3 loop reads CASSQTESSGNTIYF. In DNA form, the CDR3 reads TGCGCCAGCAGCCAAACGGAGAGCTCTGGAAACACCATATATTTT.

The rearrangement uses TRBV6-1 and TRBJ1-2; D is ambiguous. V was clipped by 8 bases and J by 4 bases, with 14 bases between them. The CDR3 spans 13 residues. Looked up from germline, CDR1 is MNHNS and CDR2 is SASEGT. The CDR3 spells CASDPLTFYGYTF. The CDR3 coding sequence is TGTGCCAGCGATCCCCTCACATTCTATGGCTACACCTTC.

The rearrangement joins TRBV18 to TRBJ1-6; tentative D call: TRBD1 (6 bases). V lost 3 bases, J lost 0 bases, and 9 bases lay in between. The germline gives CDR1 KGHSH, CDR2 LQKENI. The CDR3 contains 16 residues. CDR3 DNA: TGTGCCAGCTCACCTACAGGGAGCTCCTATAATTCACCCCTCCACTTT. As protein: CASSPTGSSYNSPLHF.

CDR3 DNA: TGTGCCAGCAGCTTAGTAGACAGGGGAACGTACACCTTC. Residues: CASSLVDRGTYTF. V usage is TRBV7-9 and J usage is TRBJ1-2; 8 positions agree with TRBD1. CDR1 is SEHNR and CDR2 is FQNEAQ in the germline V gene (reference sequence). V shed 1 base and J 11 bases; nucleotides not matched to a gene: 6. The CDR3 loop spans 13 amino acids.

The chain combines TRBV4-1 with TRBJ2-4, with 7 bases fitting TRBD2. The CDR3 extends over 15 amino acids. V lost 8 bases, J lost 6 bases, and 13 bases stayed unmatched. The germline V gene encodes CDR1 MGHRA and CDR2 YSYEKL. The CDR3 is CASSTREGMPNIQYF. The CDR3 DNA sequence: TGCGCCAGCTCTACCAGGGAGGGGATGCCAAACATTCAGTACTTC.

The chain joins TRBV7-9 to TRBJ2-2; D possibly corresponds to TRBD1 (6 bases). Per germline, CDR1 SEHNR and CDR2 FQNEAQ (reference sequence). V lost 5 bases, J lost 7 bases, and 11 bases lay in between. CDR3 length: 13 amino acids. CDR3 amino acids: CASSNTGFGELFF. CDR3 in DNA: TGTGCCAGCAGCAACACAGGGTTCGGGGAGCTGTTTTTT.

The J gene is TRBJ2-5, the V gene TRBV6-6, with D perhaps matching TRBD1 or TRBD2 (5 bases each). From germline, CDR1 is MNHNY and CDR2 SVGAGI (reference sequence). The CDR3 loop spans 13 amino acids. V lost 9 bases, J lost 5 bases, and 16 bases lay in between. The CDR3 region is CASWDPRGETQYF. CDR3 bases: TGTGCCAGTTGGGACCCCCGGGGCGAGACCCAGTACTTC.

This chain links TRBV5-1 with TRBJ1-2; the D is unclear. Germline values: CDR1 SGHRS, CDR2 YFSETQ. The V end lost 0 bases, the J end lost 8 bases, and 8 bases lay between the germline ends. This CDR3 is 12 amino acids long. The CDR3 DNA sequence: TGCGCCAGCAGCTTGGGGACGGAGGGCTACACCTTC. It translates to CASSLGTEGYTF.

The chain combines TRBV28 with TRBJ2-1; 7 nucleotides align to TRBD1. The germline V gene encodes CDR1 MDHEN and CDR2 SYDVKM. The CDR3 spans 14 residues. With V trimmed by 6 bases and J by 4 bases, 6 bases remained unmatched. CDR3 sequence reads: CASSPGTVYNEQFF. DNA for the CDR3: TGTGCCAGCAGCCCCGGGACAGTTTACAATGAGCAGTTCTTC.

CDR3 sequence reads: CASSAGDRSQPQHF. The CDR3 nucleotides read TGTGCCAGCAGTGCTGGAGACAGGAGTCAGCCCCAGCATTTT. The chain is built from TRBV6-1 and TRBJ1-5; D possibly corresponds to TRBD1 (6 bases). The V and J ends lost 4 bases and 6 bases respectively, with 13 bases between them. The germline V gene has CDR1 MNHNS and CDR2 SASEGT. This CDR3 region has 14 residues.

In regard to this clone: The identical CDR3 is also encoded by other nucleotide sequences in the sample. The rearrangement uses TRBV10-3 and TRBJ2-3; D unresolved. Per the germline V gene, CDR1 is ENHRY and CDR2 is SYGVKD. V lost 0 bases and J lost 0, with 1 base in between. This CDR3 has 13 residues. The DNA of the CDR3 is TGTGCCATCAGTGAGTCGAGCACAGATACGCAGTATTTT. It is translated as CAISESSTDTQYF.

The V gene is TRBV15, the J gene TRBJ1-5; TRBD1 agrees at 7 bases. This CDR3 is 17 amino acids long. CDR1 is LNHNV, CDR2 YYDKDF, per germline (reference sequence). V was clipped by 5 bases and J by 3 bases; unmatched bases: 13. CDR3 amino acids: CATSGRGGTADNQPQHF. The CDR3 DNA sequence: TGTGCCACCAGCGGACGAGGGGGGACAGCGGACAATCAGCCCCAGCATTTT.

This chain joins TRBV27 and TRBJ2-2; D assignment may be TRBD1 or TRBD2 (5 bases each). The V end lost 7 bases, the J end lost 1 base, and 16 bases lay between the germline ends. This CDR3 region has 16 residues. Germline-derived CDR1 and CDR2 are MNHEY and SMNVEV (reference sequence). CDR3 sequence (DNA): TGTGCCAGCACCCCGGCCCGGGGCCTGAACACCGGGGAGCTGTTTTTT. It encodes CASTPARGLNTGELFF.

This rearrangement joins TRBV30 to TRBJ1-5; perhaps TRBD1 as D (6 bases). Trimming cost V 0 bases and J 5 bases, with 11 bases left between them. The CDR3 has 14 residues. Germline loops: CDR1 GTSNPN, CDR2 SVGIG (reference sequence). The CDR3 here is CAWSVGGGDQPQHF. As DNA, the CDR3 is TGTGCCTGGAGTGTGGGGGGCGGGGATCAGCCCCAGCATTTT.

Concerning this clone itself: Other DNA sequences in the same sample also yield this CDR3. This chain links TRBV7-6 with TRBJ2-5; TRBD1 aligns across 8 bases. Germline-derived CDR1 and CDR2 are SGHVS and FNYEAQ. The CDR3 runs to 14 residues. The J segment lost 5 bases and the V segment lost 1 base, leaving 3 bases of the junction unmatched. Here the CDR3 DNA reads TGTGCCAGCAGCTTAGTTTCAGGGGGCGAGACCCAGTACTTC. It encodes CASSLVSGGETQYF.

The V call is TRBV9, the J call TRBJ2-3; possible D gene TRBD2, 6 bases. CDR3 length: 13 residues. V gave up 4 bases and J gave up 6 bases, with 12 bases separating them. Germline V gene lookup returns CDR1 SGDLS and CDR2 YYNGEE. The CDR3 reads CASSTGTVDTQYF. CDR3 nucleotide sequence: TGTGCCAGCAGCACCGGGACTGTCGATACGCAGTATTTT.

The chain employs TRBV4-3 and TRBJ2-3; 10 bases fit TRBD2. Trimming took 3 bases from V and 2 from J; bases not matched to a gene: 5. This CDR3 has 16 residues. Germline values: CDR1 LGHNA, CDR2 YSLEER. CDR3 nucleotide sequence: TGCGCCAGCAGCCAGGCCGGGACTAGCGCCACAGATACGCAGTATTTT. It is translated as CASSQAGTSATDTQYF.

The chain uses TRBV6-1 and TRBJ1-6; D not resolved. The CDR3 consists of 14 residues. Trimming stripped 8 bases from V and 8 bases from J, with 16 bases between. Germline CDR1 and CDR2: MNHNS and SASEGT. The CDR3 coding sequence is TGTGCCAGCGTGGTCTCCAGGTTGGATTCACCCCTCCACTTT. As protein: CASVVSRLDSPLHF.

This chain links TRBV7-2 with TRBJ1-2; D perhaps matches TRBD1 (6 bases). Trimming shortened V by 1 base and J by 6 bases, and 15 bases separated the two germline ends. The CDR3 sequence is 15 residues long. CDR1 and CDR2 (germline): SGHTA, FQGNSA. The CDR3 nucleotides are TGTGCCAGCAGCTTAGGGGGGACACGGGGTCATGGCTACACCTTC. Amino acids: CASSLGGTRGHGYTF. The whole variable domain, remainder taken from reference TRBV7-2 and TRBJ1-2, is GAGVSQSPSNKVTEKGKDVELRCDPISGHTALYWYRQSLGQGLEFLIYFQGNSAPDKSGLPSDRFSAERTGGSVSTLTIQRTQQEDSAVYLCASSLGGTRGHGYTFGSGTRLTVV.